This T cell receptor (beta chain) was profiled in a study of fetal regulatory T cell absence and autoimmunity. Across the study: Without clinical diabetes, IPEX patients showed exocrine pancreas autoimmunity. Study conclusions and caveats: Compared with cord blood, pancreas showed oligoclonal TCR enrichment, some clones over 95-fold. Antigen-driven pancreatic autoimmunity before birth in IPEX was inferred from oligoclonal enrichment.

This CDR3 has 12 residues. The V and J ends lost 0 bases and 6 bases respectively, with 0 bases between them. Germline V lookup: CDR1 SGHTA, CDR2 FQGNSA. This table comes from immunoSEQ multiplex PCR, and its TCRdb copy is limited to in-frame clones, with some not included. The table has tens of thousands of clones, around 83% seen once. To note about this clone: The antigen remains undetermined.

The chain carries TRBV7-2 and TRBJ1-6; D is undetermined. The sample comprised cord blood. This clonotype was sampled from a newborn boy with IPEX syndrome. For the CDR3, the DNA is TGTGCCAGCAGCTTAGCTAATTCACCCCTCCACTTT. Its translation is CASSLANSPLHF.